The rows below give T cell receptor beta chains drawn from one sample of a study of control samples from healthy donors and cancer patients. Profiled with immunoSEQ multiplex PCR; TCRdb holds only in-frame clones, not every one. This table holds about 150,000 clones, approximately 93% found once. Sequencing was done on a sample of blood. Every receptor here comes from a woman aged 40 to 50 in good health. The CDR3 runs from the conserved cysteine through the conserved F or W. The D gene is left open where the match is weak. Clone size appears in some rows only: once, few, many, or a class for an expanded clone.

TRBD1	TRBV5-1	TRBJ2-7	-	TGCGCCGGAACAGACAGGGATGACTACGAGCAGTACTTC	CAGTDRDDYEQYF
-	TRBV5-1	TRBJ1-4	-	TGCGCCAGCAGCTCCGGAGCCAGGACTCCTAATGAAAAACTGTTTTTT	CASSSGARTPNEKLFF
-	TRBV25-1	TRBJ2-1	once	TGTGCCAGCAGTGAATACAATGAGCAGTTCTTC	CASSEYNEQFF
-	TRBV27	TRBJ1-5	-	TGTGCCAGCAGCATCACAGGTGATCAGCCCCAGCATTTT	CASSITGDQPQHF
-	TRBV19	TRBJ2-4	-	TGTGCCAGTAGTATCTCAGACACCATGGGAGACATTCAGTACTTC	CASSISDTMGDIQYF
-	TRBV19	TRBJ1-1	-	TGTGCCAGTAGTATGGGCCCGGGGGCTCCCTTGAACACTGAAGCTTTCTTT	CASSMGPGAPLNTEAFF
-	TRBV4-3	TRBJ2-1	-	TGCGCCAGCAGCCGAAGGGAAGTGTACAATGAGCAGTTCTTC	CASSRREVYNEQFF
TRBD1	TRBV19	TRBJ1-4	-	TGTGCCAGTAGTACTCTACAGGGGGGTAATGAAAAACTGTTTTTT	CASSTLQGGNEKLFF
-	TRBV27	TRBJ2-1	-	TGTGCCACCCGGGACTACAATGAGCAGTTCTTC	CATRDYNEQFF
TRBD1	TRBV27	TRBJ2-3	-	TGTGCCAGCAGCAGGACAGGGGGCACAGATACGCAGTATTTT	CASSRTGGTDTQYF
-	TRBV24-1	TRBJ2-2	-	TGTGCCACCAGCCCGGGGGTTGGGGATCGGACCGGGGAGCTGTTTTTT	CATSPGVGDRTGELFF
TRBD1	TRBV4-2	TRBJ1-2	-	TGTGCCAGCAGCCGAACCGGGACAGAGAATGGCTACACCTTC	CASSRTGTENGYTF
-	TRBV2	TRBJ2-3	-	TGTGCCAGCAGTGAAGACCTTCACACAGATACGCAGTATTTT	CASSEDLHTDTQYF
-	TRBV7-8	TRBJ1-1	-	TGTGCCAGCAGCTTAGCCCCGGGGAGGATGCGTGAAGCTTTCTTT	CASSLAPGRMREAFF
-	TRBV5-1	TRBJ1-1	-	TGCGCCAGCAGCTTTGACAGGTCGACTGAAGCTTTCTTT	CASSFDRSTEAFF
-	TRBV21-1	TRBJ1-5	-	TGTGCCAGCAGCAAAGCGGTCAGAGGGGGGACTTTCAATCAGCCCCAGCATTTT	CASSKAVRGGTFNQPQHF
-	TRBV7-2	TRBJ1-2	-	TGTGCCAGCAGCTTAGCCGGGGGAACCAACTATGGCTACACCTTC	CASSLAGGTNYGYTF
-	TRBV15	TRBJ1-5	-	TGTGCCACCAGCATGAAGGGGTTTAGCAATCAGCCCCAGCATTTT	CATSMKGFSNQPQHF
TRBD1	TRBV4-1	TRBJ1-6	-	TGCGCCAGCAGCAAAAACAGGGGGCAGGTTTCACCCCTCCACTTT	CASSKNRGQVSPLHF
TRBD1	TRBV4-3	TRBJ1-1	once	TGCGCCAGCAGCCAAGGAGCAGGGGGCACTGAAGCTTTCTTT	CASSQGAGGTEAFF
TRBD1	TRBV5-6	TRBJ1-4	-	TGTGCCAGCAGCCCCACAGGGGTAATGGAACTGTTTTTT	CASSPTGVMELFF
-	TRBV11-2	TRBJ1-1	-	TGTGCCAGCAGCTTAGGGACGGAGAACACTGAAGCTTTCTTT	CASSLGTENTEAFF
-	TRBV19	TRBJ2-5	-	TGTGCCAGTAGTATTGGGGGGGCCTCGGGGCAAGAGACCCAGTACTTC	CASSIGGASGQETQYF
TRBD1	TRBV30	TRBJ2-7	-	TGTGCCTGGGAGACAGGGGGAAAAGTAAACGAGCAGTACTTC	CAWETGGKVNEQYF
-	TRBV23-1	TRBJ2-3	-	TGCGCCAGCAGTCCCTACGGCACAGATACGCAGTATTTT	CASSPYGTDTQYF
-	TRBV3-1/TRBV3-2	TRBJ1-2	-	TGTGCCAGCAGCCAAGCAAGCGCTAACTATGGCTACACCTTC	CASSQASANYGYTF
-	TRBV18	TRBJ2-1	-	TGTGCCAGCTCACCGGCGGCAGGGCAAGGCTCCTACAATGAGCAGTTCTTC	CASSPAAGQGSYNEQFF
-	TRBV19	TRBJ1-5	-	TGTGCCAGTAGTATAGGAACCTTTAGCAATCAGCCCCAGCATTTT	CASSIGTFSNQPQHF
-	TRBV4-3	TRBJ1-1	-	TGCGCCAGCAGCCAGGCACAGGGTACGGACACTGAAGCTTTCTTT	CASSQAQGTDTEAFF
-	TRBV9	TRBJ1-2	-	TGTGCCAGCAGCGGACCCCAGGGGCTTGGCTATGGCTACACCTTC	CASSGPQGLGYGYTF
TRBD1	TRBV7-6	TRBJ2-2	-	TGTGCCAGCAGCCACCTGGACAGGGCGTGGAACACCGGGGAGCTGTTTTTT	CASSHLDRAWNTGELFF